The clone carrying this T cell receptor (beta chain) was observed once. What it recognizes is unknown. Each replicate PCR on the sorted subsets used approximately 200 ng DNA (approximately 33,000 T cell genomes). Study processing details: There were no quality scores in the junction-only immunoSEQ sequences, so filtering differed. Some clones are missing from TCRdb's copy, which holds only in-frame ones; the method was immunoSEQ multiplex PCR. The V and J calls and clone size come from that table; D and trimming were worked out from the DNA. The table has more than 500,000 clones, around 96% seen once. This sample stems from a study of shared clonotypes between healthy human individuals. General study findings and limits: Deeper or shallower sequencing was expected to change how clonotypes are shared among donors.

There are 16 residues in the CDR3. V lost 5 bases, J lost 2 bases, and 17 bases lay in between. Germline V lookup: CDR1 MNHEY, CDR2 SMNVEV (reference sequence). The naive CD8 subset, CD45RO-negative cells positively selected for CCR7, excluded terminally differentiated effector memory CD45RA+ cells. This sequence joins TRBV27 and TRBJ2-3; D is undetermined. The sample consisted of naive CD8+ T cells sorted from blood. This sequence was found in a young woman in good health. CDR3 DNA: TGTGCCAGCAGTCCATTGGTAGGTTACAACACAGATACGCAGTATTTT. It translates to CASSPLVGYNTDTQYF.